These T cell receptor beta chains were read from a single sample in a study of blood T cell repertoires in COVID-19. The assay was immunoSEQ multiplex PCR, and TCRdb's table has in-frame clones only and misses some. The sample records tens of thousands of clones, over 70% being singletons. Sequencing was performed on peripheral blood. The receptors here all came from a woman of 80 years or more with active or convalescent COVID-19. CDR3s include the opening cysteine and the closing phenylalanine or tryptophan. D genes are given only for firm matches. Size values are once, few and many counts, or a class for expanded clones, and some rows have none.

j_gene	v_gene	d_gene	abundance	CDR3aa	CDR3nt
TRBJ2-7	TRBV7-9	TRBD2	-	CASSEPGLAGSTEQYF	TGTGCCAGCAGCGAACCGGGACTAGCGGGATCCACAGAGCAGTACTTC
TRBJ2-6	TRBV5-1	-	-	CASSLAGALSGANVLTF	TGCGCCAGCAGCTTGGCAGGGGCGCTATCTGGGGCCAACGTCCTGACTTTC
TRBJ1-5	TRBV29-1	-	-	CSVGWGRDDNQPQHF	TGCAGCGTTGGTTGGGGCAGGGATGACAATCAGCCCCAGCATTTT
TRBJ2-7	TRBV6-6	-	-	CASSYTGTYEQYF	TGTGCCAGCAGTTACACGGGTACCTACGAGCAGTACTTC
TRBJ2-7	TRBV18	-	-	CASSPGGIYEQYF	TGTGCCAGCTCACCTGGAGGGATCTACGAGCAGTACTTC
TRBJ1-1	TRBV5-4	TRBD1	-	CASSRDRVNTEAFF	TGTGCCAGCAGCCGGGACAGAGTGAACACTGAAGCTTTCTTT
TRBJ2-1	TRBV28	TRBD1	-	CASRPTGGWDEQFF	TGTGCCAGCAGGCCGACAGGGGGCTGGGATGAGCAGTTCTTC
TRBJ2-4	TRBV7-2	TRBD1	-	CASSLTGAWNIQYF	TGTGCCAGCAGCTTAACAGGGGCATGGAACATTCAGTACTTC
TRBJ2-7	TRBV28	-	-	CASSLNPNEQYF	TGTGCCAGCAGTTTGAACCCTAACGAGCAGTACTTC
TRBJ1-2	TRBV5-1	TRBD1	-	CASSLVGQAPGRISGYTF	TGCGCCAGCAGCTTGGTGGGACAGGCCCCAGGGCGTATTTCTGGCTACACCTTC
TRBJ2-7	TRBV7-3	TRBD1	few	CASSLWTGGEQYF	TGTGCCAGCAGCCTTTGGACAGGCGGGGAGCAGTACTTC
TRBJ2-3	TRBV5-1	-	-	CASSAGGSTDTQYF	TGCGCCAGCAGCGCCGGAGGGAGCACAGATACGCAGTATTTT
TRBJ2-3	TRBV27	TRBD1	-	CASSPTGSLADTQYF	TGTGCCAGCAGTCCGACAGGGTCTCTAGCAGATACGCAGTATTTT
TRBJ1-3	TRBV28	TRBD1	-	CASSLIGTGGENTIYF	TGTGCCAGCAGTTTAATTGGGACAGGGGGCGAAAACACCATATATTTT
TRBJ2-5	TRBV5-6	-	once	CASSFWQGETQYF	TGTGCCAGCAGCTTTTGGCAGGGAGAGACCCAGTACTTC
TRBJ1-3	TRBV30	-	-	CAWSGQVSSGNTIYF	TGTGCCTGGAGTGGACAGGTTTCCTCTGGAAACACCATATATTTT
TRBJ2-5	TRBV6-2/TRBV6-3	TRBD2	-	CASSAGGPRETQYF	TGTGCCAGCAGTGCGGGAGGGCCCCGGGAGACCCAGTACTTC
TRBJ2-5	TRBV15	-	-	CATSRKGGETQYF	TGTGCCACCAGCCGCAAGGGGGGGGAGACCCAGTACTTC
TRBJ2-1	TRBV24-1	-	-	CATGDKSNPRDNEQFF	TGTGCCACCGGAGATAAGAGTAACCCTCGCGACAATGAGCAGTTCTTC
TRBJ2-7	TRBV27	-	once	CASSPPPFYEQYF	TGTGCCAGCAGTCCCCCCCCCTTTTACGAGCAGTACTTC
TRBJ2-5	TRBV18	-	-	CASSPRDAGLAETQYF	TGTGCCAGCTCACCCCGGGATGCGGGATTGGCCGAGACCCAGTACTTC
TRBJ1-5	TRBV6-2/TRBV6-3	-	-	CASSFTGGNQPQHF	TGTGCCAGCAGTTTCACGGGGGGCAATCAGCCCCAGCATTTT
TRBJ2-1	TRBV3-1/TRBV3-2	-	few	CASSRGSVEQFF	TGTGCCAGCAGCCGTGGTAGCGTAGAGCAGTTCTTC
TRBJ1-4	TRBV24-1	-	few	CATSDLTTGKLFF	TGTGCCACCAGTGATTTGACCACTGGAAAACTGTTTTTT
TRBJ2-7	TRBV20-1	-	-	CSASVTRSSYEQYF	TGCAGTGCTAGTGTAACTCGAAGCTCCTACGAGCAGTACTTC
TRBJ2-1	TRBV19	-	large	CASSIAQGSYNEQFF	TGTGCCAGTAGTATAGCGCAGGGGTCCTACAATGAGCAGTTCTTC
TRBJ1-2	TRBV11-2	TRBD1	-	CASSLTFLTGVVGGYTF	TGTGCCAGCAGCTTAACTTTTTTGACAGGGGTTGTAGGCGGCTACACCTTC
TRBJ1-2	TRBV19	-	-	CASSPTRSALLVNYGYTF	TGTGCCAGTAGCCCCACTCGGAGCGCGTTATTAGTTAACTATGGCTACACCTTC
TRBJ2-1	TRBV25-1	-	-	CASSDGLAGDNEQFF	TGTGCCAGCAGTGATGGGCTAGCTGGCGACAATGAGCAGTTCTTC
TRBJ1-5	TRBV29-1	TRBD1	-	CATGAENQPQHF	TGCGCTACAGGGGCCGAAAATCAGCCCCAGCATTTT
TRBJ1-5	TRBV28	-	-	CASSPIEYRDTHQPQHF	TGTGCCAGCAGTCCTATTGAATACCGGGACACCCATCAGCCCCAGCATTTT
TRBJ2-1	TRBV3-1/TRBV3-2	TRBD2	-	CASSRTSGRKYNEQFF	TGTGCCAGCAGCCGAACTAGCGGGAGGAAGTACAATGAGCAGTTCTTC
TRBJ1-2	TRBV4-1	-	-	CASSQPGSNYGYTF	TGCGCCAGCAGCCAACCAGGAAGTAACTATGGCTACACCTTC
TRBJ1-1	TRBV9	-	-	CASSVDPDYTEAFF	TGTGCCAGCAGCGTAGACCCAGACTACACTGAAGCTTTCTTT
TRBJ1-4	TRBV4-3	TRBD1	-	CASSQATGGGEKLFF	TGCGCCAGCAGCCAAGCGACAGGGGGCGGTGAAAAACTGTTTTTT
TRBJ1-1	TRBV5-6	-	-	CASSFTGNEAFF	TGTGCCAGCAGTTTTACAGGGAATGAAGCTTTCTTT
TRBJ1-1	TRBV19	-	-	CASSIQKGTEAFF	TGTGCCAGTAGTATTCAGAAGGGGACTGAAGCTTTCTTT
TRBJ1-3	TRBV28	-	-	CASSPTTPTGNTIYF	TGTGCCAGCAGTCCGACAACGCCGACTGGAAACACCATATATTTT
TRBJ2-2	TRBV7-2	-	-	CASSLNRAITGELFF	TGTGCCAGCAGCTTAAACAGGGCAATCACCGGGGAGCTGTTTTTT
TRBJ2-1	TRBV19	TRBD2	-	CASSMSLQAGGNNEQFF	TGTGCCAGTAGTATGTCCCTCCAAGCGGGAGGTAACAATGAGCAGTTCTTC
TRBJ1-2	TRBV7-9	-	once	CASSLTDSGYTF	TGTGCCAGCAGCCTAACGGACAGTGGCTACACCTTC
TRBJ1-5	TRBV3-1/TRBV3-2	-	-	CASSQVSSNQPQHF	TGTGCCAGCAGCCAAGTGAGTAGCAATCAGCCCCAGCATTTT
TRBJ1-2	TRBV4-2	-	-	CASSQARLLRGPGENYGYTF	TGTGCCAGCAGCCAAGCCCGTTTACTTCGGGGCCCAGGGGAGAACTATGGCTACACCTTC
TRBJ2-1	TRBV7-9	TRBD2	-	CASSLNGRANEQFF	TGTGCCAGCAGCTTAAATGGGAGGGCGAATGAGCAGTTCTTC
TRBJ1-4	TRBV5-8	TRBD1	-	CASLDRGNEKLFF	TGTGCCAGCCTCGACAGGGGGAATGAAAAACTGTTTTTT
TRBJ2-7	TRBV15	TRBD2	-	CATSRFRLAGTSYEQYF	TGTGCCACCAGCAGATTTCGACTAGCGGGGACCTCCTACGAGCAGTACTTC
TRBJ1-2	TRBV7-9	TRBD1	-	CASSFTGGDYGYTF	TGTGCCAGCAGCTTCACAGGGGGTGACTATGGCTACACCTTC